The 23 T cell receptor beta chains below were found in one sample sequenced in a study of blood T cell repertoires in COVID-19. The data were produced by immunoSEQ multiplex PCR, yet TCRdb's version contains in-frame clones alone and is incomplete. The table includes approximately 250,000 clones, nearly 85% detected once. Specimen: peripheral blood. These receptors were obtained from a human donor in a cohort sampled during active COVID-19.

The CDR3 here is CASSTAGGGETQYF. For the CDR3, the DNA is TGTGCCAGCAGTACAGCGGGTGGCGGGGAGACCCAGTACTTC. J is TRBJ2-5 and V is TRBV13, with D maybe TRBD2 (6 bases). Germline V gene lookup returns CDR1 PRHDT and CDR2 FYEKMQ (reference sequence). With 6 bases removed from V and 5 bases from J, the gap between germline ends came to 16 bases. This CDR3 has 14 amino acids.

This clone came up once. V gene TRBV10-1 combines with J gene TRBJ2-1; D may be TRBD2 (5 bases). Trimming cost V 4 bases and J 6 bases, with 16 bases left between them. Germline V gene sequence: CDR1 WNHNN, CDR2 SYGVQD (reference sequence). The CDR3 contains 15 residues. The CDR3 DNA is TGCGCCAGCAGTGCCGACAACGGGAAAGGCAATGAGCAGTTCTTC. Translation: CASSADNGKGNEQFF.

The chain uses TRBV7-2 and TRBJ1-1; D remains ambiguous. The V end was cut by 1 base, the J end by 3 bases, with 6 bases between. The length of the CDR3 is 13 residues. Germline-derived CDR1 and CDR2 are SGHTA and FQGNSA. In DNA, the CDR3 is TGTGCCAGCAGCTTAGTCGGGGACACTGAAGCTTTCTTT. Protein: CASSLVGDTEAFF.

V and J are TRBV29-1 and TRBJ2-7, with a weak D call TRBD2 (5 bases). CDR3 length equals 14 residues. Per germline, CDR1 SQVTM and CDR2 ANQGSEA. Trimming shortened V by 7 bases and J by 0 bases, and 16 bases separated the two germline ends. This CDR3 reads CSAGGGRSSYEQYF. In nucleotides, the CDR3 is TGCAGCGCCGGAGGTGGACGGAGCTCCTACGAGCAGTACTTC.

The chain recombines TRBV4-1 with TRBJ1-5; perhaps TRBD1 as D (5 bases). Germline CDR1 MGHRA, CDR2 YSYEKL. The V and J ends lost 3 bases and 4 bases respectively, with 10 bases between them. This CDR3 spans 14 amino acids. The CDR3 DNA is TGCGCCAGCAGCCACCAGGGAAGGAATCAGCCCCAGCATTTT. The encoded protein is CASSHQGRNQPQHF.

This clone was counted a single time. The chain joins TRBV5-1 to TRBJ1-1; D is uncertain. Trimming pared 1 base from V and 3 bases from J, leaving 7 bases between. Per germline, CDR1 SGHRS and CDR2 YFSETQ. The CDR3 consists of 13 residues. The CDR3 reads CASSLSQDTEAFF. CDR3 coding DNA: TGCGCCAGCAGCTTGAGCCAGGACACTGAAGCTTTCTTT.

The gene calls are TRBV6-2 or TRBV6-3 and TRBJ2-1; unclear D gene. The CDR3 runs 18 residues. From germline, CDR1 is MNHEY and CDR2 SVGEGT. The V end lost 3 bases, the J end lost 0 bases, and 18 bases lay between the germline ends. CDR3 DNA: TGTGCCAGCAGTTATACATCGAGGCCCTCGAGCTCCTACAATGAGCAGTTCTTC. This sequence encodes CASSYTSRPSSSYNEQFF.

The chain recombines TRBV19 with TRBJ1-6, with 7 bases that match TRBD1. V was clipped by 6 bases and J by 8 bases; unmatched bases: 13. The CDR3 spans 16 residues. The V gene's germline CDR1 is LNHDA and CDR2 SQIVND (reference sequence). The CDR3 spells CASRPLDRAIYSPLHF. In DNA, the CDR3 is TGTGCCAGTAGACCTCTCGACAGGGCGATTTATTCACCCCTCCACTTT.

This clone occurred once. This chain uses TRBV5-4 with TRBJ2-4; a weak D match, TRBD2 (6 bases). CDR1 is SGHNT and CDR2 is YYREEE in the germline V gene (reference sequence). CDR3 length: 15 residues. V lost 0 bases, J lost 7 bases, and 14 bases lay in between. CDR3 protein: CASSLGPGEGNIQYF. CDR3 in DNA: TGTGCCAGCAGCTTGGGACCGGGAGAGGGGAACATTCAGTACTTC.

The J gene is TRBJ2-1, the V gene TRBV27; 12 bases line up with TRBD2. This CDR3 has 19 residues. V was clipped by 5 bases and J by 4 bases; unmatched bases: 15. Germline V CDR1 and CDR2: MNHEY, SMNVEV (reference sequence). The CDR3 coding sequence is TGTGCCAGCAGTCCTGGACAGGGTCTAGCGGGGGGGCCTTACAATGAGCAGTTCTTC. Translated, it gives CASSPGQGLAGGPYNEQFF.

The CDR3 DNA follows: TGTGCCAGCAGCTTCCGGACTAGCGGGGGGAGATACGAGCAGTACTTC. This codes for CASSFRTSGGRYEQYF. V usage is TRBV3-1 (or the pseudogene TRBV3-2) and J usage is TRBJ2-7; TRBD2 matches at 14 bases. The CDR3 length is 16 residues. V gave up 5 bases and J gave up 4 bases; unmatched junction bases: 7. Germline CDR1 reads LGHDT; CDR2 reads YNNKEL (reference sequence).

The chain joins TRBV10-1 to TRBJ1-1, with D perhaps TRBD1 (6 bases). The CDR3 sequence is 13 residues long. Trimming took off 3 bases at V and 5 bases at J, with 10 bases between the two ends. Germline V lookup: CDR1 WNHNN, CDR2 SYGVQD (reference sequence). This CDR3 is CASSDQQGTEAFF. In DNA, the CDR3 is TGCGCCAGCAGTGACCAACAGGGAACTGAAGCTTTCTTT.

V gene TRBV4-3 combines with J gene TRBJ1-1; 9 nucleotides line up with TRBD1. V lost 0 bases, J lost 10 bases, and 9 bases stayed unmatched. This CDR3 region has 15 residues. CDR1 is LGHNA and CDR2 is YSLEER in the germline V gene. The CDR3 sequence is CASSQEGQGGGGAFF. As DNA, the CDR3 is TGCGCCAGCAGCCAAGAGGGACAGGGAGGTGGGGGAGCTTTCTTT.

This clone was detected only once. The rearrangement uses TRBV29-1 and TRBJ1-3; D not certain. V gave up 0 bases and J gave up 7 bases, with 10 bases separating them. CDR3 size: 13 residues. The germline CDR1 and CDR2 sequences are SQVTM and ANQGSEA. CDR3 sequence: CSVEEQAANTIYF. The DNA of the CDR3 is TGCAGCGTTGAAGAGCAGGCAGCCAACACCATATATTTT.

The genes are TRBV7-9 and TRBJ2-3; tentative D call: TRBD2 (6 bases). Per germline, CDR1 SEHNR and CDR2 FQNEAQ (reference sequence). The CDR3 loop spans 14 amino acids. Trimming cost V 3 bases and J 6 bases, with 13 bases left between them. CDR3 nucleotides: TGTGCCAGCAGCTTGGACGGGAGTCGGGATACGCAGTATTTT. Its translation: CASSLDGSRDTQYF.

This clone was seen more than once but under ten times. DNA for the CDR3: TGCGCCAGCAGCTTGGCGGTACTCCGAGGTAGCAATGAGCAGTTCTTC. Amino acids: CASSLAVLRGSNEQFF. The chain joins TRBV5-1 to TRBJ2-1; D uncertain. Deletions cut 0 bases from V and 6 bases from J, with 16 bases between. The CDR3 is 16 residues long. Germline V gene lookup returns CDR1 SGHRS and CDR2 YFSETQ.

This clone was observed a handful of times. This chain joins TRBV19 and TRBJ1-6; D is undetermined. The CDR3 consists of 15 residues. V lost 3 bases and J lost 10, with 16 bases in between. Germline V CDR1 and CDR2: LNHDA, SQIVND (reference sequence). Here the CDR3 DNA reads TGTGCCAGTAGTATGCGGGCAGGCCTCGGGTCACCCCTCCACTTT. Its translation is CASSMRAGLGSPLHF.

This clone was counted once. The chain recombines TRBV3-1 (or the pseudogene TRBV3-2) with TRBJ2-7; no clear D. Trimming cost V 2 bases and J 7 bases, with 9 bases left between them. Looked up from germline, CDR1 is LGHDT and CDR2 is YNNKEL (reference sequence). This CDR3 is 12 amino acids long. The CDR3 nucleotides are TGTGCCAGCAGCCAAACTGGTGTAGAGCAGTACTTC. As protein: CASSQTGVEQYF.

This clone has just one count. The rearrangement uses TRBV19 and TRBJ2-1; the match to TRBD2 covers 7 bases. Germline CDR1 LNHDA, CDR2 SQIVND (reference sequence). V gave up 1 base and J gave up 5 bases; unmatched junction bases: 5. This CDR3 has 15 residues. CDR3 nucleotides: TGTGCCAGTAGTATAGTGGGGGGGATGGACAATGAGCAGTTCTTC. This encodes CASSIVGGMDNEQFF.

The V call is TRBV3-1 (or the pseudogene TRBV3-2), the J call TRBJ1-2, with D tentatively TRBD1 (5 bases). Looked up from germline, CDR1 is LGHDT and CDR2 is YNNKEL (reference sequence). The CDR3 consists of 14 residues. Trimming took 1 base from V and 6 from J, leaving 12 bases between them. CDR3 protein: CASSQGGVGNGYTF. CDR3 DNA sequence: TGTGCCAGCAGCCAAGGGGGGGTAGGGAATGGCTACACCTTC.

This sequence joins TRBV5-5 and TRBJ1-5; possible D gene TRBD1, 5 bases. CDR1 is SGHKS and CDR2 is YYEKEE in the germline V gene (reference sequence). Deletions cut 2 bases from V and 11 bases from J, with 11 bases between. The CDR3 is 12 residues long. As DNA, the CDR3 is TGTGCCAGCAGCTTTCAGGGTGGGGCCCAGCATTTT. It specifies CASSFQGGAQHF.

The chain employs TRBV19 and TRBJ1-4, with 7 bases matching TRBD1. Germline-derived CDR1 and CDR2 are LNHDA and SQIVND (reference sequence). The CDR3 spans 18 residues. The ends lost 5 bases at V and 1 base at J; junction bases unmatched: 13. This CDR3 is CASSRDTGDGRTNEKLFF. CDR3 nucleotides: TGTGCCAGTAGTCGTGATACAGGGGATGGGAGAACTAATGAAAAACTGTTTTTT.

V gene TRBV24-1 combines with J gene TRBJ2-7; D may be TRBD1 (6 bases). This CDR3 has 17 amino acids. The V gene lost 0 bases and the J gene lost 2 bases, with 16 bases spanning the gap. Germline loops: CDR1 KGHDR, CDR2 SFDVKD. The DNA for the CDR3 is TGTGCCACCAGTGATTTGATAGGTCAGGACAGAGCCTACGAGCAGTACTTC. Translating gives CATSDLIGQDRAYEQYF.